This T cell receptor (beta chain) was recorded in a study of T-cell reconstitution after alpha-beta-depleted transplantation in children. Library preparation (for TCRbeta) was performed with unique molecular identifiers. TCRdb recomputed calls from the PCR reads with MiXCR, one row per CDR3 protein. The sample holds 600,000 to 700,000 distinct CDR3 sequences, approximately 15% seen once. This clonotype was seen many times. Germline lookup yields CDR1 SQVTM and CDR2 ANQGSEA. This CDR3 region has 13 residues. The V and J ends lost 0 bases and 4 bases respectively, with 9 bases between them. The source was PBMCs from the stem cell graft donor, collected from the stem cell graft. V gene TRBV29-1 combines with J gene TRBJ1-1; D ambiguous. The clonotype originates from a human donor who donated a stem cell graft to a child with acute myeloid leukemia. The CDR3: CSVEDSRGTEAFF. CDR3 bases: TGCAGCGTTGAAGATTCCCGGGGCACTGAAGCTTTCTTT.